Sequencing of this T cell receptor (beta chain) was carried out in a study of blood T cells in healthy people across ages. This clonotype was found a few times. Its antigen is not known. General study findings and limits: The donors' CMV status was not determined, possibly confounding changes in expanded clonotypes.

There are 16 residues in the CDR3. The ends were cut back, 6 bases at V and 6 bases at J, with 21 bases in the middle. Using a J-beta primer mix together with a sample-barcoded 5' primer, a second PCR was run for about 6 to 12 cycles. TCRdb itself ran the 5' RACE reads through MiXCR, one entry per CDR3 protein. The data show about 640,000 distinct CDR3 sequences, about 53% seen once. The receptor was isolated from a man in his 60s in good health. The chain employs TRBV12-3 or TRBV12-4 and TRBJ2-4; the D gene is possibly TRBD1 (5 bases). The sequenced material came from blood. The CDR3 loop is CASSPYQSPGLNIQYF. CDR3 coding DNA: TGTGCCAGCAGCCCATACCAGTCGCCAGGGCTAAACATTCAGTACTTC.